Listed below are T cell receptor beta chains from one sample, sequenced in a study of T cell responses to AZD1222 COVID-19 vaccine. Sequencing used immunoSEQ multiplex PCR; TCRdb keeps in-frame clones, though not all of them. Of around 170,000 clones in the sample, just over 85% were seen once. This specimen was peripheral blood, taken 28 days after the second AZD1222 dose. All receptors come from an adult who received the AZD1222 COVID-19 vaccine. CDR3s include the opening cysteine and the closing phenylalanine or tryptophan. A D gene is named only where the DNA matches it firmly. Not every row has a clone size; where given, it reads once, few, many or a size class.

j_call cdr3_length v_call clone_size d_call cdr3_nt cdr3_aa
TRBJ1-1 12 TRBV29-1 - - TGCAGCGGCGGCGACTACGGCACTGAAGCTTTCTTT CSGGDYGTEAFF
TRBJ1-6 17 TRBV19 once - TGTGCCAGTAGAAACCCTTCAGGGGCGGCTAATGGTTCACCCCTCCACTTT CASRNPSGAANGSPLHF
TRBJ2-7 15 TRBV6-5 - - TGTGCCAACAGTCCCCTACAGGGAGGATACGACGAGCAGTACTTC CANSPLQGGYDEQYF
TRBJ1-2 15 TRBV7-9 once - TGTGCCAGCAGCCCTGGACAGACTCTAGGGTATGGCTACACCTTC CASSPGQTLGYGYTF
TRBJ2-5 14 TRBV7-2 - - TGTGCCAGCAGCCCAGATCCCGTGGGAGAGACCCAGTACTTC CASSPDPVGETQYF
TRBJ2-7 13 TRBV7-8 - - TGTGCCAGCAGCCGAGGACAAGCCTACGAGCAGTACTTC CASSRGQAYEQYF
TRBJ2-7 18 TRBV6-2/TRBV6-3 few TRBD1 TGTGCCAGCAGTTATCCAAACACCCCGGGACAGTCCTCCTACGAGCAGTACTTC CASSYPNTPGQSSYEQYF
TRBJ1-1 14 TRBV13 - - TGTGCCAGCAGTATGGGGCAGTTGAATGCTGAAGCTTTCTTT CASSMGQLNAEAFF
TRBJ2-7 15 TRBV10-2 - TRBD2 TGCGCCAGCAGTCCTACTAGCGGGGCTTCCTACGAGCAGTACTTC CASSPTSGASYEQYF
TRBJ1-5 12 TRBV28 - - TGTGCCAGCAGTTTTAGGGATCAGCCCCAGCATTTT CASSFRDQPQHF
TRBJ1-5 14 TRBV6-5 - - TGTGCCAGCAGTAAACAGGGTGGTGGTCAGCCCCAGCATTTT CASSKQGGGQPQHF
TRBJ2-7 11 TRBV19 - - TGTGCCAGTAAGGGGGGGTCCAAGCAGTACTTC CASKGGSKQYF
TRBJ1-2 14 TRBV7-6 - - TGTGCCAGCAGCTCGACAGAAGCTAACTATGGCTACACCTTC CASSSTEANYGYTF
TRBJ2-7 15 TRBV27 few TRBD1 TGTGCCAGCAGTTACCTTCCGGGACAGAACTACGAGCAGTACTTC CASSYLPGQNYEQYF
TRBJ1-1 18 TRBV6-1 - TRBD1 TGTGCCAGCAGTAAAGATATACAGGGGTCGGTCGGGAACACTGAAGCTTTCTTT CASSKDIQGSVGNTEAFF
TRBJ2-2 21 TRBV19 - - TGTGCCAGTAGTATAGGTGCAAGGGGGGACCTCAATAGCGGAAACACCGGGGAGCTGTTTTTT CASSIGARGDLNSGNTGELFF
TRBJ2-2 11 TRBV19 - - TGTGCCAGTAGATATACCGGGGAGCTGTTTTTT CASRYTGELFF
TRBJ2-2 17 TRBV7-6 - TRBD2 TGTGCCAGCAGCCCATCTAGCGGGAGTCGGGGCACCGGGGAGCTGTTTTTT CASSPSSGSRGTGELFF
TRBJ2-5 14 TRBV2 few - TGTGCCAGCAGGGGGGGTCAGAGCCTGAGGGCCCAGTACTTC CASRGGQSLRAQYF
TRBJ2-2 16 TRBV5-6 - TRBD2 TGTGCCAGCAGCTTACCCGGGGGGTTAGGCACCGGGGAGCTGTTTTTT CASSLPGGLGTGELFF
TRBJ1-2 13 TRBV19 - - TGTGCCAGTAGTGAACGGGACTACTATGGCTACACCTTC CASSERDYYGYTF
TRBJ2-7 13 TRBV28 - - TGTGCCAGCAGCCCCTTTGGGGCAGGGGCTCAGTACTTC CASSPFGAGAQYF
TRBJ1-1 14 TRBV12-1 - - TGTGCCAGGAAGGACAGGTCGGAAAACACTGAAGCTTTCTTT CARKDRSENTEAFF
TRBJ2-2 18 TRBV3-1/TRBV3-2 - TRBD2 TGTGCCAGCAGCCAAGGCCAAGCGGGGGGCACGAACACCGGGGAGCTGTTTTTT CASSQGQAGGTNTGELFF
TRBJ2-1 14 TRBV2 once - TGTGCCAGCAGGGGGGGCACAGCATACAATGAGCAGTTCTTC CASRGGTAYNEQFF
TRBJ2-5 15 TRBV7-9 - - TGTGCCAGCAGCTTATCTGAAGGGCTTCGGGAGACCCAGTACTTC CASSLSEGLRETQYF
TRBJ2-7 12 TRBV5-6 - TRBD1 TGTGCCAGCAGCTTTACAGGGGTGGAGGAGTACTTC CASSFTGVEEYF
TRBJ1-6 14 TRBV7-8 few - TGTGCCAGCAGCCTCGGACAGATCAATTCACCCCTCCACTTT CASSLGQINSPLHF
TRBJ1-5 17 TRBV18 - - TGTGCCAGCTCACCAACCGACCGGGCTGATTCAAATCAGCCCCAGCATTTT CASSPTDRADSNQPQHF
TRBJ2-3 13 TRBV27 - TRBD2 TGTGCCAGCAGTTACTCGACTAGCGGGACGCAGTATTTT CASSYSTSGTQYF
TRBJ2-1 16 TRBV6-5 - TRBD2 TGTGCCAGCAGTTACGTAGCGGGGACCGCGTACAATGAGCAGTTCTTC CASSYVAGTAYNEQFF
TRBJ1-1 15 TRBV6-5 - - TGTGCCAGCAGTTACTCAGGTCAGGGGCCCCCTGAAGCTTTCTTT CASSYSGQGPPEAFF
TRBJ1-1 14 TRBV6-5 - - TGTGCCAGCGCAAGAGGGGGGAGTCAAACTGAAGCTTTCTTT CASARGGSQTEAFF
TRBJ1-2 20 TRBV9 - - TGTGCCAGCAGCGTAGTAGGGGGGGGTTCGGAGACCGCCTCTAACTATGGCTACACCTTC CASSVVGGGSETASNYGYTF
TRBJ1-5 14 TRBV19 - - TGTGCCAGTAAGGTTCCAGGGAGCAATCAGCCCCAGCATTTT CASKVPGSNQPQHF
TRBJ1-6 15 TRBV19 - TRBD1 TGTGCCAGTAGTATTGGGACAGGGGGCGATTCACCCCTCCACTTT CASSIGTGGDSPLHF
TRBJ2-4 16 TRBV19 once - TGTGCCAGTAGTATAGATCGAGCCTATAGAGTGGACATTCAGTACTTC CASSIDRAYRVDIQYF
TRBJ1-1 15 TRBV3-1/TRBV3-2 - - TGTGCCAGCAGCCAGGAGGGCAGGATGAACACTGAAGCTTTCTTT CASSQEGRMNTEAFF
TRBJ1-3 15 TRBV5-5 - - TGTGCCAGCAGCTTGGCTAGGAGGAGTGGAAACACCATATATTTT CASSLARRSGNTIYF
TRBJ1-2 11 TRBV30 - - TGTGCCTGGAGGAAGGGGTATGGCTACACCTTC CAWRKGYGYTF